One sample yielded the 17 T cell receptor beta chains listed below, sequenced in a study of Graves' ophthalmopathy and Graves' hyperthyroidism. Beta-chain TCR CDR3 regions were amplified from RNA transcripts. Amplification began with first-round RT-PCR using HTBI primers, then second-round multiplex PCR was performed. MiXCR, run by TCRdb on the multiplex PCR reads, gives a single entry per CDR3 protein. Here the sample spans over a million distinct CDR3 sequences, about two fifths being singletons. The sequenced sample was peripheral blood or thyroid tissue (not recorded which). The receptors stem from an adult man with Graves' hyperthyroidism.

The chain recombines TRBV7-2 with TRBJ2-7; 7 nucleotides match TRBD2. V shed 6 bases, J shed 1 base, and the junction held 9 bases outside the gene matches. Looked up from germline, CDR1 is SGHTA and CDR2 is FQGNSA. There are 15 residues in the CDR3. The CDR3 DNA sequence: TGTGCCAGCAGAAGGAGTGGGAGGGGTTCCTACGAGCAGTACTTC. As protein: CASRRSGRGSYEQYF.

This clonotype appeared a few times. V and J are TRBV2 and TRBJ1-2; D uncertain. This CDR3 is 14 amino acids long. CDR1 is SNHLY, CDR2 FYNNEI, per germline. The V end lost 2 bases, the J end lost 2 bases, and 9 bases lay between the germline ends. The CDR3 loop is CASSERGGNYGYTF. DNA for the CDR3: TGTGCCAGCAGTGAACGTGGAGGAAACTATGGCTACACCTTC.

This rearrangement joins TRBV29-1 to TRBJ2-7; 13 bases align to TRBD2. V lost 1 base and J lost 4; bases outside the gene matches: 7. Germline V gene data show CDR1 as SQVTM and CDR2 as ANQGSEA. The CDR3 is 16 residues long. Written as DNA, the CDR3 is TGCAGCGTTGAAGGCAAGGGACTAGCGGGGATGTACGAGCAGTACTTC. This gives the protein CSVEGKGLAGMYEQYF.

In its sample, this clonotype was seen many times. This chain connects TRBV29-1 to TRBJ2-5, with 7 positions matching TRBD2. Germline loops: CDR1 SQVTM, CDR2 ANQGSEA. There are 16 residues in the CDR3. Losses at the gene ends were 2 bases for V and 5 bases for J; bases not matched to a gene: 14. In DNA, the CDR3 is TGCAGCGTTGAAAGGGGTCAAAGGACTAGGCTGGAGACCCAGTACTTC. It encodes CSVERGQRTRLETQYF.

This chain joins TRBV20-1 and TRBJ1-5; the D is unclear. V shed 0 bases and J shed 2 bases, with 23 bases lying between them. This CDR3 contains 19 residues. CDR1 and CDR2 from the germline V gene are DFQATT and SNEGSKA (reference sequence). The CDR3 DNA is TGCAGTGCTAGAGATCAATTAGGCGAGGGTAGGGATGGCAATCAGCCCCAGCATTTT. Translation gives CSARDQLGEGRDGNQPQHF.

On this clonotype itself: The junction shows a germline mismatch at one end, possibly a read error. This chain links TRBV7-4 with TRBJ1-2; D is perhaps TRBD1 (5 bases). Germline values: CDR1 SGHVT, CDR2 SQSDAQ. CDR3 length equals 15 residues. The CDR3 region has the DNA TGTGCCAGCAGCTGTCAGGGCATACAACGCTATGGCTACGCCTTC. It translates to CASSCQGIQRYGYAF.

The chain combines TRBV15 with TRBJ2-7; the match to TRBD1 covers 11 bases. This CDR3 has 15 residues. Germline assignment: CDR1 LNHNV and CDR2 YYDKDF (reference sequence). V lost 3 bases, J lost 2 bases, and 3 bases stayed unmatched. CDR3 sequence: CATSSGTGGPYEQYF. The CDR3 bases are TGTGCCACCAGCAGCGGGACAGGGGGGCCCTACGAGCAGTACTTC. The entire variable domain, with the rest obtained from reference TRBV15 and TRBJ2-7, is as follows: DAMVIQNPRYQVTQFGKPVTLSCSQTLNHNVMYWYQQKSSQAPKLLFHYYDKDFNNEADTPDNFQSRRPNTSFCFLDIRSPGLGDTAMYLCATSSGTGGPYEQYFGPGTRLTVT.

The chain links TRBV12-3 or TRBV12-4 to TRBJ1-1; 8 positions match TRBD1. This CDR3 region has 15 residues. The trim removed 6 bases at V and 1 base at J, leaving 7 bases unmatched. The DNA for the CDR3 is TGTGCCAGCAGCAGGACAGGGACGCAGAACACTGAAGCTTTCTTT. Its translation is CASSRTGTQNTEAFF.

The chain employs TRBV20-1 and TRBJ2-7; D possibly matches TRBD1 or TRBD2 (5 bases each). In germline, CDR1 is DFQATT, CDR2 SNEGSKA (reference sequence). The V end lost 6 bases, the J end lost 7 bases, and 22 bases lay between the germline ends. The CDR3 consists of 14 residues. The CDR3 loop is CSASSSGGVGEQYF. The CDR3 region has the DNA TGCAGTGCCAGCAGTTCTGGGGGAGTGGGGGAGCAGTACTTC.

The table lists this clonotype with many counts. The chain recombines TRBV9 with TRBJ1-6, with a weak D call TRBD1 (5 bases). The CDR3 extends over 14 amino acids. V lost 1 base to trimming and J lost 7 bases, with 9 bases between them. Germline loops: CDR1 SGDLS, CDR2 YYNGEE. CDR3 loop: CASSVQGRNSPLHF. The CDR3 DNA reads TGTGCCAGCAGCGTACAGGGACGGAATTCACCCCTCCACTTT.

On this clonotype: Its ends do not fully match the called genes, so a read error is possible. J is TRBJ2-6 and V is TRBV9, with 7 bases identical to TRBD1. The CDR3 covers 13 residues. Looked up from germline, CDR1 is SGDLS and CDR2 is YYNGEE. CDR3 DNA: TGTGCCAGCAGCGTAGCAGGGGGCAACGTCCTGACTTTC. It specifies CASSVAGGNVLTF.

V and J are TRBV4-3 and TRBJ2-7; D is possibly TRBD1 or TRBD2 (6 bases each). Germline CDR1 reads LGHNA; CDR2 reads YSLEER. The CDR3 length is 15 residues. V lost 0 bases and J lost 4, with 13 bases in between. CDR3 bases: TGCGCCAGCAGCCAAGATCGGGGGCCTGGGTACGAGCAGTACTTC. It yields the protein CASSQDRGPGYEQYF.

This clonotype was counted between two and nine times. The V gene is TRBV7-9, the J gene TRBJ1-6; 8 bases match TRBD1. The junction had 13 bases not matched to a gene; V was cut back by 2 bases and J by 4 bases. The CDR3 has 19 amino acids. The germline gives CDR1 SEHNR, CDR2 FQNEAQ (reference sequence). The CDR3 is CASSLFSGGSKEYNSPLHF. In nucleotides, the CDR3 is TGTGCCAGCAGCTTATTTTCAGGGGGCAGTAAGGAATATAATTCACCCCTCCACTTT.

In this sample, this clonotype turned up a few times. The gene calls are TRBV5-1 and TRBJ2-7; unclear D gene. Trimming pared 1 base from V and 3 bases from J, leaving 11 bases between. The length of the CDR3 is 14 residues. CDR1 and CDR2 (germline): SGHRS, YFSETQ. The CDR3 DNA sequence: TGCGCCAGCAGCTTGTACCCCGGAATCTACGAGCAGTACTTC. Translating gives CASSLYPGIYEQYF.

The chain uses TRBV6-5 and TRBJ1-4; weak D call: TRBD1 (6 bases). V dropped 5 bases and J dropped 8 bases, with 15 bases sitting between them. CDR1 is MNHEY and CDR2 is SVGAGI in the germline V gene. The CDR3 length is 14 residues. Here the CDR3 reads CASSPSRGGEKLFF. The DNA for the CDR3 is TGTGCCAGCAGTCCGAGTCGGGGGGGCGAAAAACTGTTTTTT.

There are many counts of this clonotype. The V call is TRBV6-5, the J call TRBJ2-6, with unresolved D. CDR1 and CDR2 from the germline V gene are MNHEY and SVGAGI. V was trimmed by 10 bases and J by 1 base, leaving 5 bases between them. The CDR3 consists of 12 residues. The CDR3 spells CATLSGANVLTF. As DNA, the CDR3 is TGTGCCACCTTATCTGGGGCCAACGTCCTGACTTTC.

This chain connects TRBV10-3 to TRBJ1-5, with a possible D match to TRBD1 (5 bases). Germline CDR1 ENHRY, CDR2 SYGVKD. The CDR3 is 12 residues long. V lost 11 bases, J lost 11 bases, and 19 bases lay in between. CDR3 coding DNA: TGTGCCGTTCTCGGGAGGGGTGAGACCCAGCATTTT. Protein sequence: CAVLGRGETQHF.